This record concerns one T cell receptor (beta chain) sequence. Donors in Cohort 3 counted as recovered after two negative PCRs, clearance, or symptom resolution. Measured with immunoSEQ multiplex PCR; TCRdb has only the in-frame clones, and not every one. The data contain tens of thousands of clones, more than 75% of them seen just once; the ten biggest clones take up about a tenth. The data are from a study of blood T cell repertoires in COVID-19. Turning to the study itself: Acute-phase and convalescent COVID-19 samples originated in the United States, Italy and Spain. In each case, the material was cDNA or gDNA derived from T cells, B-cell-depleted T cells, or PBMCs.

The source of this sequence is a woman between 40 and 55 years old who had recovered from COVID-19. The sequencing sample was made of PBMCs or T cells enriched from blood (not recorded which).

CDR3 nucleotides: TGTGCCAGCAGCGCCGAAGGGACTGATTACAATGAGCAGTTCTTC. Its protein product is CASSAEGTDYNEQFF. This chain uses TRBV9 with TRBJ2-1; D possibly corresponds to TRBD2 (6 bases). Germline lookup yields CDR1 SGDLS and CDR2 YYNGEE. Trimming stripped 3 bases from V and 4 bases from J, with 14 bases between. This CDR3 has 15 amino acids.